This TCR beta chain is from a study of T cells in Graves' hyperthyroidism and ophthalmopathy. Study-wide findings and caveats: Most thyroid clonotypes with frequency above 0.001 were detected in blood.

CDR1 is SGDLS, CDR2 YYNGEE, per germline. This CDR3 spans 15 amino acids. Between the trimmed V and J ends, which lost 3 bases and 0 bases, there was a span of 12 bases. Blood dates from first hyperthyroidism diagnosis, before any ophthalmopathy symptoms. This clonotype has ten or more counts. Its antigen is still unknown. There were TCR beta CDR3 regions amplified from RNA transcripts. The HTBI set primed first-round TCR CDR3 RT-PCR. TCRdb called the multiplex PCR reads again in MiXCR, with one record for every CDR3 protein. The data hold about 160,000 distinct CDR3 sequences, with over 8% observed a single time.

This clonotype originated in a woman aged 18-30 years with Graves' hyperthyroidism that later progressed to Graves' ophthalmopathy. Sequencing input: blood. J is TRBJ1-1 and V is TRBV9; D call uncertain. DNA for the CDR3: TGTGCCAGCAGCGGGGCCGGTGCTCTGAACACTGAAGCTTTCTTT. Translation: CASSGAGALNTEAFF.